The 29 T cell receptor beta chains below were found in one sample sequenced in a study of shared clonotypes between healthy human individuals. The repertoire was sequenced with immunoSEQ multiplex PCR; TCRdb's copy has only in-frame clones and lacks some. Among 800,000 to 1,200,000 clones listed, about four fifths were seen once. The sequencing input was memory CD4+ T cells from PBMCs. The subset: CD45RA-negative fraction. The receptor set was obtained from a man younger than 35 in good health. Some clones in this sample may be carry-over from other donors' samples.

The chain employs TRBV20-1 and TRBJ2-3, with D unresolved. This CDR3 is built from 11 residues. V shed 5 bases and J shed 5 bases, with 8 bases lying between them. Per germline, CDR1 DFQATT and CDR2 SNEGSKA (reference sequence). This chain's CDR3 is CSADWRDTQYF. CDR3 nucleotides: TGCAGTGCTGATTGGAGAGATACGCAGTATTTT.

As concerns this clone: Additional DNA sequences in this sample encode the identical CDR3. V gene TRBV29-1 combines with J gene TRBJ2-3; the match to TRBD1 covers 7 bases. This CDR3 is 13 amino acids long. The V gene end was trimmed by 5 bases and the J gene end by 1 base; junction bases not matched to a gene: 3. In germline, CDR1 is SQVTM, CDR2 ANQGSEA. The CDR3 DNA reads TGCAGCGTTTTAACAGGGGGCACAGATACGCAGTATTTT. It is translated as CSVLTGGTDTQYF.

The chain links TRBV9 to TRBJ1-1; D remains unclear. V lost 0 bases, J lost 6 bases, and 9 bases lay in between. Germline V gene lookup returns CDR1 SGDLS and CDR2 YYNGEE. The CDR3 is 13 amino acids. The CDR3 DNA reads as TGTGCCAGCAGCGTAGTGCGGGGATCTGAAGCTTTCTTT. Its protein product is CASSVVRGSEAFF.

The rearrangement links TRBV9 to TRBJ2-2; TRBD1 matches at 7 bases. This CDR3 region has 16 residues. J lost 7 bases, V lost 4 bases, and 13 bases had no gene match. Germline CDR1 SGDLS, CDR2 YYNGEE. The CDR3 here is CASSPEGAPWVGELFF. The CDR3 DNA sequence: TGTGCCAGCAGCCCAGAGGGGGCCCCCTGGGTCGGGGAGCTGTTTTTT.

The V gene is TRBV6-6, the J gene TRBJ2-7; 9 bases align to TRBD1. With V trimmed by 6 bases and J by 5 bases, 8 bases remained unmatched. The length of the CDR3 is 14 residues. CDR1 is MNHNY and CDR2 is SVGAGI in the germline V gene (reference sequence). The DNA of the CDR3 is TGTGCCAGCAGGCCACAGGGGGCCGTAAACGAGCAGTACTTC. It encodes CASRPQGAVNEQYF.

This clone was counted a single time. In DNA, the CDR3 is TGTGCCAGTAGTTTCGGACTAGCGGGGTTTGAGCAGTTCTTC. Translating it yields CASSFGLAGFEQFF. The rearrangement links TRBV19 to TRBJ2-1, with TRBD2 matching over 12 bases. CDR3 length equals 14 residues. Germline V lookup: CDR1 LNHDA, CDR2 SQIVND (reference sequence). With V trimmed by 5 bases and J by 9 bases, 5 bases remained unmatched. Looking up the rest from reference TRBV19 and TRBJ2-1 gives the full variable domain: DGGITQSPKYLFRKEGQNVTLSCEQNLNHDAMYWYRQDPGQGLRLIYYSQIVNDFQKGDIAEGYSVSREKKESFPLTVTSAQKNPTAFYLCASSFGLAGFEQFFGPGTRLTVL.

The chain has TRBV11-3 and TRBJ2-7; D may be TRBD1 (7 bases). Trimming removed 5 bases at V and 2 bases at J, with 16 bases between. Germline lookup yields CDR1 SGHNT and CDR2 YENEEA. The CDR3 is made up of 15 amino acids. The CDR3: CASSVGGTAAYEQYF. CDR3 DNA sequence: TGTGCCAGCAGCGTCGGCGGGACAGCCGCCTACGAGCAGTACTTC.

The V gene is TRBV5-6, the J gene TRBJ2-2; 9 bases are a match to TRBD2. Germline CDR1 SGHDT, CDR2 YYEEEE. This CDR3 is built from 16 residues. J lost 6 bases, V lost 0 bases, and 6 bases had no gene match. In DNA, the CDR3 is TGTGCCAGCAGCTTGGGTGGTAGCGGGAGCGCCGGGGAGCTGTTTTTT. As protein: CASSLGGSGSAGELFF.

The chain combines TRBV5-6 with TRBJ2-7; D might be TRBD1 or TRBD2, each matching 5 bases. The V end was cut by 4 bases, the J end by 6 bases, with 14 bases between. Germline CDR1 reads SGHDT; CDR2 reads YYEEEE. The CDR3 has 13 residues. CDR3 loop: CASSTGPLAEQYF. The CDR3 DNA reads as TGTGCCAGCAGCACGGGACCGCTAGCCGAGCAGTACTTC.

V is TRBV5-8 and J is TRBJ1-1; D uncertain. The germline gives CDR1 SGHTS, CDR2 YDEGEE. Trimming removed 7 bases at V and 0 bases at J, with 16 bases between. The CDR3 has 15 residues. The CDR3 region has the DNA TGTGCCAGCCTCCCAATGGCGGTGGTGAACACTGAAGCTTTCTTT. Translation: CASLPMAVVNTEAFF.

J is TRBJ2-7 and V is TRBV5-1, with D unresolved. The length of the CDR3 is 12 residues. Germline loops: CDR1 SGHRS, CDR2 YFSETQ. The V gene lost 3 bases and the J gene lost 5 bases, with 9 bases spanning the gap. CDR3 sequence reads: CASSSMENEQYF. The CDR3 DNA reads TGCGCCAGCAGCTCGATGGAGAACGAGCAGTACTTC. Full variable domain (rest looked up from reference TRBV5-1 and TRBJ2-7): KAGVTQTPRYLIKTRGQQVTLSCSPISGHRSVSWYQQTPGQGLQFLFEYFSETQRNKGNFPGRFSGRQFSNSRSEMNVSTLELGDSALYLCASSSMENEQYFGPGTRLTVT.

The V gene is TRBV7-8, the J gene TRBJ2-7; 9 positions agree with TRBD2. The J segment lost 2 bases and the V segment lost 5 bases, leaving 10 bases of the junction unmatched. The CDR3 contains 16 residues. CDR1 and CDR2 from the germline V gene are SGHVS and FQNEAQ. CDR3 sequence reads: CASSRVTSGETYEQYF. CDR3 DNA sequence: TGTGCCAGCAGCCGTGTGACTAGCGGAGAAACCTACGAGCAGTACTTC.

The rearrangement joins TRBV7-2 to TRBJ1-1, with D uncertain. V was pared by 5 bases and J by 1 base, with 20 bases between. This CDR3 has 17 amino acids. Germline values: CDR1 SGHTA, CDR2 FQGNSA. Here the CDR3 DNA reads TGTGCCAGCAGCCATAGTAGGTCCTCCACACGGAACACTGAAGCTTTCTTT. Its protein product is CASSHSRSSTRNTEAFF.

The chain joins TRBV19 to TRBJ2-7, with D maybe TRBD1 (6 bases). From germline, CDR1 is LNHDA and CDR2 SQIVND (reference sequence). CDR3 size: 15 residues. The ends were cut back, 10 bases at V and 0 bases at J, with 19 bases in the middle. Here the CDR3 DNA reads TGTGCCACGTCGGTGAGACAGGAGATCTCCTACGAGCAGTACTTC. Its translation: CATSVRQEISYEQYF.

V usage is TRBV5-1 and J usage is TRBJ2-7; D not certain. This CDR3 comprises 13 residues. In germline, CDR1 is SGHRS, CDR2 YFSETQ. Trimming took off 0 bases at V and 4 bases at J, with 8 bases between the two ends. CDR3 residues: CASSLGPPYEQYF. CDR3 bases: TGCGCCAGCAGCTTGGGACCCCCTTACGAGCAGTACTTC.

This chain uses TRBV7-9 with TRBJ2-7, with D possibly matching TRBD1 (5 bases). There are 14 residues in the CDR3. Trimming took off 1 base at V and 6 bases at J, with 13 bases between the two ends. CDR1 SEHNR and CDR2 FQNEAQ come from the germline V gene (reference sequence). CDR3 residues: CASSLGEQRGEQYF. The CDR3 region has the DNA TGTGCCAGCAGCTTAGGGGAACAAAGGGGCGAGCAGTACTTC.

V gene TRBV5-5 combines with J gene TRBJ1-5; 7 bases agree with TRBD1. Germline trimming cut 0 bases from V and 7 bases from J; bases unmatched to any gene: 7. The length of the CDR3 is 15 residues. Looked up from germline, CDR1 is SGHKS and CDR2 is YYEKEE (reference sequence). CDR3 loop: CASSLAGTGVQPQHF. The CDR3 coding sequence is TGTGCCAGCAGCTTGGCGGGTACAGGGGTGCAGCCCCAGCATTTT.

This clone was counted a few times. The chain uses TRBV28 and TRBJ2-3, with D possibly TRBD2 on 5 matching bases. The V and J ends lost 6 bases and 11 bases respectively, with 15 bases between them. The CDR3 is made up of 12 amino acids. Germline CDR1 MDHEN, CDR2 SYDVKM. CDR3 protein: CASRGLLAVQYF. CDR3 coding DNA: TGTGCCAGCAGAGGTCTCCTAGCTGTGCAGTATTTT.

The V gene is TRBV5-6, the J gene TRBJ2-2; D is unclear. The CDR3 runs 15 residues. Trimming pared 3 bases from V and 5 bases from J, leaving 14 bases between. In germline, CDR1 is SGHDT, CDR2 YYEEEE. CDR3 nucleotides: TGTGCCAGCAGCTCCAGCCGAGTTCCTACCGGGGAGCTGTTTTTT. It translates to CASSSSRVPTGELFF.

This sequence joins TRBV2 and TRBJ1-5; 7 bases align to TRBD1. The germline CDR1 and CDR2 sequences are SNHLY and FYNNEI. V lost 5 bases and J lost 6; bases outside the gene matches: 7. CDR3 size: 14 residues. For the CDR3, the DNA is TGTGCCAGCAGTCCCGACAGGGACGGTCAGCCCCAGCATTTT. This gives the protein CASSPDRDGQPQHF.

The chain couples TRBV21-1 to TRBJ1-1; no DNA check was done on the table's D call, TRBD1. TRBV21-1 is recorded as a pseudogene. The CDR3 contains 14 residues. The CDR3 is CASSGPTGNTEAFF. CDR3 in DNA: TGTGCCAGCAGCGGCCCGACAGGGAACACTGAAGCTTTCTTT.

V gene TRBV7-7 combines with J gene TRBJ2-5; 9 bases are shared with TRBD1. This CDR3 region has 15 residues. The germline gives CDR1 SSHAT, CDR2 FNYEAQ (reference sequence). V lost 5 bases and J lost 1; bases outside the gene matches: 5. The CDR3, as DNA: TGTGCCAGCAGCCTTATACAGGGGGCCCAAGAGACCCAGTACTTC. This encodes CASSLIQGAQETQYF.

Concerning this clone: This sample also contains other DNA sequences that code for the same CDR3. The DNA of the CDR3 is TGCGCCAGCAGTTTAGACAGGGGGAACACCGGGGAGCTGTTTTTT. It translates to CASSLDRGNTGELFF. V and J are TRBV5-1 and TRBJ2-2; 8 nucleotides line up with TRBD1. Germline CDR1 and CDR2: SGHRS and YFSETQ. The trim removed 5 bases at V and 1 base at J, leaving 4 bases unmatched. The CDR3 totals 15 residues.

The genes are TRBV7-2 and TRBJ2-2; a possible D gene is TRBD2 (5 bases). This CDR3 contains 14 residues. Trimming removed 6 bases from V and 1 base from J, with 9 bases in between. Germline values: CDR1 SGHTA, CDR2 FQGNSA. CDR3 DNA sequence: TGTGCCAGCAGGAGGGTGGTGAACACCGGGGAGCTGTTTTTT. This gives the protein CASRRVVNTGELFF.

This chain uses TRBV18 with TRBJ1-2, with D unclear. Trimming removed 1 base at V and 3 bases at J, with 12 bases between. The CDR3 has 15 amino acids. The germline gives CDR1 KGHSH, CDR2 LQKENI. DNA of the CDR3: TGTGCCAGCTCACCACTCTCTGCGGGAGACTATGGCTACACCTTC. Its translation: CASSPLSAGDYGYTF.

CDR3 protein: CASKSRTVDEQFF. The CDR3 nucleotides read TGTGCCAGCAAGAGTAGGACCGTGGATGAGCAGTTCTTC. This chain joins TRBV28 and TRBJ2-1; D is unresolved. Germline loops: CDR1 MDHEN, CDR2 SYDVKM. The CDR3 extends over 13 amino acids. V was trimmed by 7 bases and J by 8 bases, leaving 15 bases between them.

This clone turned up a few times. In DNA form, the CDR3 reads TGTGCCAGCAGTTTAACCCCGGGGACTAGCGGGATCGGATCCTACAATGAGCAGTTCTTC. Its protein product is CASSLTPGTSGIGSYNEQFF. The chain carries TRBV28 and TRBJ2-1; 13 bases fit TRBD2. CDR3 length: 20 residues. Germline V lookup: CDR1 MDHEN, CDR2 SYDVKM. V gave up 2 bases and J gave up 1 base; unmatched junction bases: 11. Combining the CDR3 with reference TRBV28 and TRBJ2-1 gives the whole variable domain DVKVTQSSRYLVKRTGEKVFLECVQDMDHENMFWYRQDPGLGLRLIYFSYDVKMKEKGDIPEGYSVSREKKERFSLILESASTNQTSMYLCASSLTPGTSGIGSYNEQFFGPGTRLTVL.

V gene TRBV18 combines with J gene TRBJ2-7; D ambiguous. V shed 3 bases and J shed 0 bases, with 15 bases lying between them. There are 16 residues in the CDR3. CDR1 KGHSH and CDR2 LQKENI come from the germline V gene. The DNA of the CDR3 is TGTGCCAGCTCACCCCCGGGTACCAGGAGCTCCTACGAGCAGTACTTC. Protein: CASSPPGTRSSYEQYF.

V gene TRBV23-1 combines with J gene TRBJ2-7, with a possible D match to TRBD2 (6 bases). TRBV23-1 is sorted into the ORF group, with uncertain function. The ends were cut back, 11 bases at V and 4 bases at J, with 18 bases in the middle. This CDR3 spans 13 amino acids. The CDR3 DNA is TGCGCCGGCGGGGAGTTTCGAGGATACGAGCAGTACTTC. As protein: CAGGEFRGYEQYF.